This passage covers 18 T cell receptor beta chains from one sample sequenced in a study of shared clonotypes between healthy human individuals. Produced via immunoSEQ multiplex PCR; TCRdb's table is partial and in-frame only. The sample records around 1,100,000 clones, about 72% being singletons. Sequences were obtained from memory CD4+ T cells from PBMCs. Noted subset: CD45RA-negative fraction. The receptors were gathered from a man aged 18 to 35 in good health. Some clones in this sample may be carry-over from other donors' samples.

The V call is TRBV28, the J call TRBJ2-7; possible D gene TRBD2, 5 bases. V lost 7 bases and J 2 bases, leaving 15 bases between the germline ends. Germline V lookup: CDR1 MDHEN, CDR2 SYDVKM. This CDR3 region has 14 residues. Here the CDR3 reads CASKVSGPTYEQYF. The CDR3 region has the DNA TGTGCCAGCAAAGTAAGCGGCCCGACCTACGAGCAGTACTTC.

CDR3 sequence (DNA): TGTGCCAGCAGCTCCCGACAGGGGAGCACCGGGGAGCTGTTTTTT. As protein: CASSSRQGSTGELFF. V is TRBV7-9 and J is TRBJ2-2; 8 positions agree with TRBD1. Unmatched junction bases numbered 5, after V lost 4 bases and J lost 4 bases. The CDR3 runs to 15 residues. The V gene's germline CDR1 is SEHNR and CDR2 FQNEAQ (reference sequence).

The chain couples TRBV16 to TRBJ1-2; D remains ambiguous. The CDR3 extends over 15 amino acids. Deletions cut 2 bases from V and 4 bases from J, with 14 bases between. Germline V gene sequence: CDR1 KGHSY, CDR2 FQNENV. The CDR3 DNA is TGTGCCAGCAGCCAAGGGTCACTTCTCCTCTATGGCTACACCTTC. Residues: CASSQGSLLLYGYTF.

The chain joins TRBV7-3 to TRBJ2-7, with D possibly being TRBD1 (5 bases). Germline CDR1 reads SGHTA; CDR2 reads FQGTGA. The CDR3 totals 12 residues. V lost 5 bases, J lost 7 bases, and 12 bases lay in between. CDR3: CASSLGPQEQYF. The CDR3 DNA reads TGTGCCAGCAGCCTGGGGCCACAGGAGCAGTACTTC.

The sample holds one count of this clone. This sequence joins TRBV29-1 and TRBJ2-3; the D gene is possibly TRBD2 (5 bases). The V and J ends lost 3 bases and 1 base respectively, with 8 bases between them. The length of the CDR3 is 13 residues. Germline V gives CDR1 SQVTM, CDR2 ANQGSEA. The CDR3 region has the DNA TGCAGCGTTGAGAGCGGAGGCACAGATACGCAGTATTTT. This encodes CSVESGGTDTQYF.

This chain uses TRBV28 with TRBJ2-7; 7 bases are a match to TRBD2. Germline V gene sequence: CDR1 MDHEN, CDR2 SYDVKM. The V and J ends lost 5 bases and 4 bases, in that order; junction bases with no gene match: 11. The CDR3 has 15 residues. The CDR3 loop reads CASSGSGKSVYEQYF. The CDR3 DNA is TGTGCCAGCAGTGGAAGCGGGAAGTCTGTTTACGAGCAGTACTTC.

The rearrangement links TRBV5-1 to TRBJ2-7; 9 bases fit TRBD2. CDR1 SGHRS and CDR2 YFSETQ come from the germline V gene. Germline trimming cut 0 bases from V and 6 bases from J; bases unmatched to any gene: 7. This CDR3 comprises 15 residues. This CDR3 is CASSLDSGRLGEQYF. The CDR3 bases are TGCGCCAGCAGCTTGGATAGCGGGAGACTGGGCGAGCAGTACTTC.

The V and J genes are TRBV28 and TRBJ2-5, with D perhaps matching TRBD1 or TRBD2 (5 bases each). This CDR3 contains 15 residues. From germline, CDR1 is MDHEN and CDR2 SYDVKM. V shed 5 bases and J shed 4 bases, with 17 bases lying between them. CDR3 sequence reads: CASSPPRGHGETQYF. CDR3 nucleotides: TGTGCCAGCAGTCCCCCGAGGGGCCACGGAGAGACCCAGTACTTC.

The rearrangement uses TRBV6-1 and TRBJ2-5; D gene ambiguous. This CDR3 has 17 amino acids. V was pared by 1 base and J by 4 bases, with 19 bases between. In germline, CDR1 is MNHNS, CDR2 SASEGT. The chain's CDR3 is CASSEEAGPTPGETQYF. The CDR3 DNA sequence: TGTGCCAGCAGTGAAGAGGCTGGGCCCACCCCGGGAGAGACCCAGTACTTC.

This clone was counted once. The rearrangement uses TRBV6-5 and TRBJ2-5; D is uncertain. The CDR3 is 13 residues long. V was pared by 7 bases and J by 5 bases, with 14 bases between. Germline CDR1 and CDR2: MNHEY and SVGAGI. The CDR3 DNA sequence: TGTGCCAGCACTGGCTTTCGGCAGGAGACCCAGTACTTC. Translated: CASTGFRQETQYF.

The V call is TRBV29-1, the J call TRBJ1-1, with 7 bases fitting TRBD1. The CDR3 has 13 residues. Trimming cost V 8 bases and J 1 base; bases outside gene matches: 7. Germline loops: CDR1 SQVTM, CDR2 ANQGSEA. Here the CDR3 reads CSCHRGPNTEAFF. CDR3 nucleotides: TGCAGCTGCCACAGGGGTCCGAACACTGAAGCTTTCTTT.

Comment on this clone: The junction departs from the called germline gene at one end, perhaps through a read error. V is TRBV5-1 and J is TRBJ2-3; D gene ambiguous. CDR3 size: 15 residues. Germline CDR1 is SGHRS and CDR2 is YFSETQ. CDR3 DNA: TGCGCCAGCGGCTTGGACCCGAGTAGCACAGATACGCAGTATTTT. Protein product: CASGLDPSSTDTQYF. Together with reference TRBV5-1 and TRBJ2-3, the CDR3 gives the full variable domain: KAGVTQTPRYLIKTRGQQVTLSCSPISGHRSVSWYQQTPGQGLQFLFEYFSETQRNKGNFPGRFSGRQFSNSRSEMNVSTLELGDSALYLCASGLDPSSTDTQYFGPGTRLTVL.

The chain combines TRBV5-1 with TRBJ1-4; 7 bases are a match to TRBD1. From germline, CDR1 is SGHRS and CDR2 YFSETQ. The CDR3 loop spans 14 amino acids. Unmatched junction bases numbered 13, after V lost 9 bases and J lost 8 bases. CDR3 residues: CATAPLGGGEKLFF. The CDR3 coding sequence is TGCGCCACCGCCCCCTTAGGGGGCGGAGAAAAACTGTTTTTT.

The genes are TRBV15 and TRBJ1-2; D is uncertain. V was trimmed by 0 bases and J by 0 bases, leaving 8 bases between them. The CDR3 sequence is 15 residues long. Germline V gene data show CDR1 as LNHNV and CDR2 as YYDKDF (reference sequence). The CDR3 spells CATSRDPNPNYGYTF. For the CDR3, the DNA is TGTGCCACCAGCAGAGATCCCAATCCTAACTATGGCTACACCTTC.

The chain joins TRBV15 to TRBJ2-7; D gene uncertain. V dropped 1 base and J dropped 2 bases, with 18 bases sitting between them. From germline, CDR1 is LNHNV and CDR2 YYDKDF (reference sequence). This CDR3 spans 17 amino acids. In nucleotides, the CDR3 is TGTGCCACCAGCAGAGCTCGGCCGCAGGCAGGTACCTACGAGCAGTACTTC. Protein: CATSRARPQAGTYEQYF.

This clone showed up just once. A much larger clone sits a single nucleotide away, making a read error possible. The V and J genes are TRBV29-1 and TRBJ1-1; TRBD1 is a possible D gene (5 bases). This CDR3 contains 13 residues. Germline V CDR1 and CDR2: SQVTM, ANQGSEA. This chain's CDR3 is CSVVRWGNTGAFF. CDR3 nucleotides: TGCAGCGTTGTCCGGTGGGGGAACACTGGAGCTTTCTTT.

The chain is built from TRBV30 and TRBJ2-7, with a possible D match to TRBD2 (5 bases). This CDR3 has 11 amino acids. V was cut by 3 bases and J by 6 bases, with 9 bases left in between. Germline assignment: CDR1 GTSNPN and CDR2 SVGIG (reference sequence). CDR3 DNA: TGTGCCTGGAGCTCGGGGATCGAGCAGTACTTC. Translating gives CAWSSGIEQYF.

This clone was recorded only once. This chain uses TRBV11-3 with TRBJ2-1; weak D call: TRBD2 (6 bases). The CDR3 spans 17 residues. The germline V gene has CDR1 SGHNT and CDR2 YENEEA. Trimming shortened V by 5 bases and J by 2 bases, and 19 bases separated the two germline ends. CDR3 DNA: TGTGCCAGCAGCCCCTCCCCAGGCGGGATTCCCTACAATGAGCAGTTCTTC. As protein: CASSPSPGGIPYNEQFF.